The sequence of this T cell receptor beta chain was determined in a study of blood T cell repertoires in COVID-19. Study-level information: Acute and convalescent COVID-19 samples came from the United States, Italy and Spain. Sources were T cells, B-cell-depleted T cells, or PBMCs; the material itself was cDNA or gDNA.

With 4 bases removed from V and 3 bases from J, the gap between germline ends came to 14 bases. The germline CDR1 and CDR2 sequences are SGDLS and YYNGEE. CDR3 length: 15 amino acids. Authors' analysis steps: Researchers report that nucleated cell counts were estimated from reference gene primer amplification. Measured with immunoSEQ multiplex PCR; TCRdb has only the in-frame clones, and not every one. V, J and clone size are those of that table, while D and trimming were read from the DNA. The sample includes around 400,000 clones, around 90% of them seen just once. The V and J genes are TRBV9 and TRBJ1-5; D is possibly TRBD1 (5 bases). This receptor was identified in a man aged 35 to 55 with acute or convalescent COVID-19. Sequencing was performed on peripheral blood. The CDR3 here is CASSTGTQINQPQHF. The CDR3 DNA sequence: TGTGCCAGCAGCACCGGGACTCAAATCAATCAGCCCCAGCATTTT.